This T cell receptor beta chain was found in a study of blood T cell repertoires in COVID-19. Whole-study context: The United States, Italy and Spain supplied acute and convalescent COVID-19 samples. Sample material is recorded as cDNA or gDNA derived from T cells, B-cell-depleted T cells, or PBMCs.

This clone was observed a handful of times. Allocation to cohorts depended on clinical history reported by the participants. During the 2 weeks before they entered the study, exposed participants had met someone with a PCR-confirmed or clinician-diagnosed COVID-19 case. The assay was immunoSEQ multiplex PCR, and TCRdb's table has in-frame clones only and misses some. Here the sample spans over 200,000 clones, 75% to 90% being singletons. Germline V gene lookup returns CDR1 SGDLS and CDR2 YYNGEE. This CDR3 contains 15 residues. With V trimmed by 4 bases and J by 4 bases, 8 bases remained unmatched. The rearrangement links TRBV9 to TRBJ1-2, with 9 bases lining up with TRBD1. Sequenced material: PBMCs or T cells enriched from blood (not recorded which). This TCR was sampled from a woman younger than 45 who had been exposed to COVID-19. The CDR3: CASSPQTGGLYGYTF. For the CDR3, the DNA is TGTGCCAGCAGCCCTCAAACAGGGGGCCTCTATGGCTACACCTTC. Combining the CDR3 with reference TRBV9 and TRBJ1-2 gives the whole variable domain DSGVTQTPKHLITATGQRVTLRCSPRSGDLSVYWYQQSLDQGLQFLIQYYNGEERAKGNILERFSAQQFPDLHSELNLSSLELGDSALYFCASSPQTGGLYGYTFGSGTRLTVV.